A selection of T cell receptor beta chains follows, all from one sample in a study of read filtering for tumor transcriptome and immune sequencing. Using its own MiXCR run on the reads, TCRdb lists one record per CDR3 protein. Of 90,000 to 95,000 distinct CDR3 sequences listed, 20% to 25% are singletons. The material sequenced was a population of CD138-negative cells sorted from bone marrow. These TCRs come from a donor aged 40 or older with multiple myeloma. The CDR3 runs from the conserved cysteine through the conserved F or W. Each record gives: clone size, V gene, D gene, J gene, CDR3 DNA, CDR3 protein. A D gene is named only where the DNA matches it firmly. Expanded clones get a size class; other rows say once, few or many, or leave the size out.

clone_size: many
v_call: TRBV6-5
d_call: TRBD1
j_call: TRBJ1-6
cdr3_nt: TGTGCCAGCAGTTTACTTCCAGGGGGCAGAGATTCACCCCTCCACTTT
cdr3_aa: CASSLLPGGRDSPLHF

clone_size: -
v_call: TRBV2
d_call: -
j_call: TRBJ1-6
cdr3_nt: TGTGCCAGCAGTGTTCAGTGCTCGAATTCACCCATCCACTTT
cdr3_aa: CASSVQCSNSPIHF

clone_size: few
v_call: TRBV5-8
d_call: -
j_call: TRBJ1-1
cdr3_nt: TGTGCCAGCAGCTTGTTCAGGGGTAATGAAGCTTTCTTT
cdr3_aa: CASSLFRGNEAFF

clone_size: many
v_call: TRBV10-2
d_call: TRBD1
j_call: TRBJ2-3
cdr3_nt: TGCGCCAGCAGATATTGGACAGGGCAGACAGATACGCAGTATTTT
cdr3_aa: CASRYWTGQTDTQYF

clone_size: many
v_call: TRBV6-5
d_call: -
j_call: TRBJ1-4
cdr3_nt: TGTGCCAGCAGTTACACAGCAATTAATGAAAAACTGTTTTTT
cdr3_aa: CASSYTAINEKLFF

clone_size: many
v_call: TRBV5-1
d_call: TRBD1
j_call: TRBJ1-1
cdr3_nt: TGCGCCAGCAGCCGGGACAGGGGAGTGGGGATGAACACTGAAGCTTTCTTT
cdr3_aa: CASSRDRGVGMNTEAFF

clone_size: many
v_call: TRBV2
d_call: TRBD2
j_call: TRBJ2-3
cdr3_nt: TGTGCCAGCAGCAAAGTGAAGCGGGGGGGAGTGGCCACAGATACGCAGTATTTT
cdr3_aa: CASSKVKRGGVATDTQYF

clone_size: many
v_call: TRBV11-1
d_call: -
j_call: TRBJ2-7
cdr3_nt: TGTGCCAGCAGCTCAGCCAGGGGGGCCGGGGTCGAGCAGTACTTC
cdr3_aa: CASSSARGAGVEQYF

clone_size: many
v_call: TRBV2
d_call: TRBD2
j_call: TRBJ2-7
cdr3_nt: TGTGCCAGCAGTGTTACTAGCGGCTACGAGCAGTACTTC
cdr3_aa: CASSVTSGYEQYF

clone_size: many
v_call: TRBV5-1
d_call: TRBD2
j_call: TRBJ2-5
cdr3_nt: TGCGCCTCCAGGGGGACTAGCGGCGAGACCCAGTACTTC
cdr3_aa: CASRGTSGETQYF

clone_size: many
v_call: TRBV6-2/TRBV6-3
d_call: -
j_call: TRBJ1-5
cdr3_nt: TGTGCCAGCGCGCAGTCCAATCAGCCCCAGCATTTT
cdr3_aa: CASAQSNQPQHF

clone_size: many
v_call: TRBV20-1
d_call: -
j_call: TRBJ2-3
cdr3_nt: TGCAGTGCTCCGACGGGGGGCCGGGGAGATACGCAGTATTTT
cdr3_aa: CSAPTGGRGDTQYF

clone_size: many
v_call: TRBV5-1
d_call: -
j_call: TRBJ1-4
cdr3_nt: TGCGCCAGCAGCTTGAGGGGGGATGAAAAACTGTTTTTT
cdr3_aa: CASSLRGDEKLFF

clone_size: many
v_call: TRBV28
d_call: -
j_call: TRBJ1-5
cdr3_nt: TGTGCCAGCAGGGGGAGGCCTCCCCAGCCCCAGCATTTT
cdr3_aa: CASRGRPPQPQHF

clone_size: many
v_call: TRBV3-1
d_call: -
j_call: TRBJ2-7
cdr3_nt: TGTGCCAGCAGCCAAGGACGGTTTACATACGAGCAGTACTTC
cdr3_aa: CASSQGRFTYEQYF

clone_size: few
v_call: TRBV28
d_call: TRBD1
j_call: TRBJ2-5
cdr3_nt: TGTGCCAGCAGTTTCAGGGGGACCAACCAAGAGACCCAGTACTTC
cdr3_aa: CASSFRGTNQETQYF

clone_size: few
v_call: TRBV6-1
d_call: -
j_call: TRBJ1-5
cdr3_nt: TGTGCCAGCAGTTTCGGGGTCCTTAGCAATCAGCCCCAGCATTTT
cdr3_aa: CASSFGVLSNQPQHF

clone_size: many
v_call: TRBV28
d_call: TRBD2
j_call: TRBJ2-5
cdr3_nt: TGTGCCAGCAGTTTGTGGCCTAGCGGGTACCAAGAGACCCAGTACTTC
cdr3_aa: CASSLWPSGYQETQYF

clone_size: many
v_call: TRBV11-2
d_call: -
j_call: TRBJ1-1
cdr3_nt: TGTGCCACCGAGCGCTATTCTCACATGAACACTGAAGCTTTCTTT
cdr3_aa: CATERYSHMNTEAFF

clone_size: many
v_call: TRBV20-1
d_call: TRBD1
j_call: TRBJ1-4
cdr3_nt: TGCAGTGCTAGAGATCCCCGACAGGGGAGGAGGAAACTGTTTTTT
cdr3_aa: CSARDPRQGRRKLFF

clone_size: many
v_call: TRBV6-5
d_call: -
j_call: TRBJ2-2
cdr3_nt: TGTGCCAGCCGTAAAATGAACACCGGGGAGCTGTTTTTT
cdr3_aa: CASRKMNTGELFF

clone_size: many
v_call: TRBV18
d_call: TRBD2
j_call: TRBJ2-1
cdr3_nt: TGTGCCAGCTCAAAAAATATGGCCGGGACTAACTACAATGAGCAGTTCTTC
cdr3_aa: CASSKNMAGTNYNEQFF

clone_size: many
v_call: TRBV6-2/TRBV6-3
d_call: -
j_call: TRBJ2-5
cdr3_nt: TGTGCCAGCAGTTACTCAAGACGGCAAGAGACCCAGTACTTC
cdr3_aa: CASSYSRRQETQYF

clone_size: many
v_call: TRBV6-5
d_call: -
j_call: TRBJ2-3
cdr3_nt: TGTGCCAGCCGGCGTGCGGGGAACACAGATACGCAGTATTTT
cdr3_aa: CASRRAGNTDTQYF

clone_size: many
v_call: TRBV19
d_call: -
j_call: TRBJ1-4
cdr3_nt: TGTGCCAGTAGTATAGGAGTCGCCGGAGGGGAAAAACTGTTTTTT
cdr3_aa: CASSIGVAGGEKLFF

clone_size: few
v_call: TRBV6-5
d_call: -
j_call: TRBJ1-1
cdr3_nt: TGTGCCAGCAGTCACTCGGGCACTATGAACACTGAAGCTTTCTTT
cdr3_aa: CASSHSGTMNTEAFF

clone_size: -
v_call: TRBV7-9
d_call: -
j_call: TRBJ1-5
cdr3_nt: TGTGCCAGCAGCCCAGCATGGGGCAATCAGCCCCAGCATTTT
cdr3_aa: CASSPAWGNQPQHF

clone_size: many
v_call: TRBV20-1
d_call: -
j_call: TRBJ1-5
cdr3_nt: TGCAGTGCTAGAGATCACGGGAGCGATAGCAATCAGCCCCAGCATTTT
cdr3_aa: CSARDHGSDSNQPQHF

clone_size: many
v_call: TRBV5-1
d_call: TRBD1
j_call: TRBJ1-6
cdr3_nt: TGCGCCAGCAGACTAGCATTCGGGACAGGTCCTTCACCCCTCCACTTT
cdr3_aa: CASRLAFGTGPSPLHF

clone_size: many
v_call: TRBV12-3/TRBV12-4
d_call: TRBD2
j_call: TRBJ2-2
cdr3_nt: TGTGCCAGCAGCTCGGGGGGGCTTTCAGGGAACACCGGGGAGCTGTTTTTT
cdr3_aa: CASSSGGLSGNTGELFF

clone_size: -
v_call: TRBV20-1
d_call: -
j_call: TRBJ2-5
cdr3_nt: TGCAGTGCTAACGGAGGACCGTCCCAAGAGACCCAGTACTTC
cdr3_aa: CSANGGPSQETQYF

clone_size: -
v_call: TRBV5-1
d_call: -
j_call: TRBJ1-1
cdr3_nt: TGCGCCAGCAGCTTGGTTGTAGGACAGCTGAACACTGAAGCTTTCTTT
cdr3_aa: CASSLVVGQLNTEAFF

clone_size: -
v_call: TRBV12-3/TRBV12-4
d_call: -
j_call: TRBJ1-2
cdr3_nt: TGTGCCAGCAGCCCCTCTGGGGGGGCCCACTATGGCTACACCTTC
cdr3_aa: CASSPSGGAHYGYTF

clone_size: few
v_call: TRBV29-1
d_call: -
j_call: TRBJ2-5
cdr3_nt: TGCAGCGTTGACCCCGGGATATTGCAAGAGACCCAGTACTTC
cdr3_aa: CSVDPGILQETQYF

clone_size: many
v_call: TRBV5-1
d_call: TRBD2
j_call: TRBJ2-5
cdr3_nt: TGCGCCAGCAGCGTGACTAGCACGCAGACCCAGTACTTC
cdr3_aa: CASSVTSTQTQYF